These T cell receptor beta chains were read from a single sample in a study of cytomegalovirus exposure and HLA in healthy donors. Method: immunoSEQ multiplex PCR; TCRdb's copy keeps in-frame clones and lacks some. The sample shows 110,000 to 150,000 clones, around 70% of them seen only once. The sequenced sample consisted of PBMCs. These receptors were collected from a woman in her sixties or seventies in good health and CMV-seropositive. CDR3s include the opening cysteine and the closing phenylalanine or tryptophan. Each record gives: CDR3 DNA, CDR3 protein, clone size, V gene, J gene, D gene. D genes are given only for firm matches. Some rows have no size entry. The others give once, few or many, or a class for an expanded clone.

CDR3nt: TGTGCCAGCACCTTTAGCGGGAGAGTGGAGACCCAGTACTTC; CDR3aa: CASTFSGRVETQYF; abundance: few; v_gene: TRBV5-6; j_gene: TRBJ2-5; d_gene: TRBD2
CDR3nt: TGCGCCAGCAGACAGGGAAACTATGGCTACACCTTC; CDR3aa: CASRQGNYGYTF; abundance: NA; v_gene: TRBV5-1; j_gene: TRBJ1-2; d_gene: NA
CDR3nt: TGTGCCAGCAGCTTGGTCAGGTCGGACACTGAAGCTTTCTTT; CDR3aa: CASSLVRSDTEAFF; abundance: NA; v_gene: TRBV5-6; j_gene: TRBJ1-1; d_gene: NA
CDR3nt: TGTGCCAGCAGTGATTCAGGGTACACTGAAGCTTTCTTT; CDR3aa: CASSDSGYTEAFF; abundance: NA; v_gene: TRBV2; j_gene: TRBJ1-1; d_gene: NA
CDR3nt: TGCAGTGCTAGAGGGGCGGGGAAACTGTTTTTT; CDR3aa: CSARGAGKLFF; abundance: NA; v_gene: TRBV20-1; j_gene: TRBJ1-4; d_gene: NA
CDR3nt: TGTGCCAGCAGTGGGGCCGGGACAGGTCAGCCCCAGCATTTT; CDR3aa: CASSGAGTGQPQHF; abundance: once; v_gene: TRBV2; j_gene: TRBJ1-5; d_gene: TRBD1
CDR3nt: TGTGCCAGCTCCCTGGGGGGGACGAACACTGAAGCTTTCTTT; CDR3aa: CASSLGGTNTEAFF; abundance: NA; v_gene: TRBV18; j_gene: TRBJ1-1; d_gene: NA
CDR3nt: TGTGCCAGCACCCCCCTGCTAGCGGGCGATGAGCAGTTCTTC; CDR3aa: CASTPLLAGDEQFF; abundance: NA; v_gene: TRBV2; j_gene: TRBJ2-1; d_gene: TRBD2
CDR3nt: TGCGCCAGCAGCGTCGGGGAGATTAGCGCTGAAGCTTTCTTT; CDR3aa: CASSVGEISAEAFF; abundance: NA; v_gene: TRBV5-1; j_gene: TRBJ1-1; d_gene: NA
CDR3nt: TGTGCCTGGAGTGTGGGGGGGCCCACCTACAATGAGCAGTTCTTC; CDR3aa: CAWSVGGPTYNEQFF; abundance: NA; v_gene: TRBV30; j_gene: TRBJ2-1; d_gene: NA
CDR3nt: TGTGCCAGCAGGGGCGGGACAGCAAACACTGAAGCTTTCTTT; CDR3aa: CASRGGTANTEAFF; abundance: few; v_gene: TRBV7-9; j_gene: TRBJ1-1; d_gene: TRBD1
CDR3nt: TGTGCCAGCAGCCCCAGGACAGGGGGAAACACCATATATTTT; CDR3aa: CASSPRTGGNTIYF; abundance: NA; v_gene: TRBV7-6; j_gene: TRBJ1-3; d_gene: TRBD1
CDR3nt: TGTGCCACCAGCCTGCGGTTGGACACTGAAGCTTTCTTT; CDR3aa: CATSLRLDTEAFF; abundance: NA; v_gene: TRBV15; j_gene: TRBJ1-1; d_gene: NA
CDR3nt: TGTGCCAGCAGCTCAAGACTAGCGGGGCGTTTGGGGGAGCAGTACTTC; CDR3aa: CASSSRLAGRLGEQYF; abundance: NA; v_gene: TRBV11-2; j_gene: TRBJ2-7; d_gene: TRBD2
CDR3nt: TGTGCCAGTAGTATAGTGGCTAGCGGATACAATGAGCAGTTCTTC; CDR3aa: CASSIVASGYNEQFF; abundance: once; v_gene: TRBV19; j_gene: TRBJ2-1; d_gene: TRBD2
CDR3nt: TGTGCCAGCGGGTTGGATCGTCAGGGACAGCCCCAGCATTTT; CDR3aa: CASGLDRQGQPQHF; abundance: NA; v_gene: TRBV2; j_gene: TRBJ1-5; d_gene: NA
CDR3nt: TGTGCCAGCAGTTTCGCGGGACAGGGGCCGCCCCAGCATTTT; CDR3aa: CASSFAGQGPPQHF; abundance: once; v_gene: TRBV28; j_gene: TRBJ1-5; d_gene: TRBD1
CDR3nt: TGCAGCTCCCGTGGCGGGAGCGTTCCAGATACGCAGTATTTT; CDR3aa: CSSRGGSVPDTQYF; abundance: NA; v_gene: TRBV29-1; j_gene: TRBJ2-3; d_gene: TRBD2
CDR3nt: TGTGCCAGCAGCGTAGTTAGCAAGAACACCGGGGAGCTGTTTTTT; CDR3aa: CASSVVSKNTGELFF; abundance: few; v_gene: TRBV9; j_gene: TRBJ2-2; d_gene: NA
CDR3nt: TGCGCCAGCAGCGAAGCACTAGCGGAAGGCACAGATACGCAGTATTTT; CDR3aa: CASSEALAEGTDTQYF; abundance: NA; v_gene: TRBV5-1; j_gene: TRBJ2-3; d_gene: TRBD2
CDR3nt: TGTGCCAGCAGCCCACAAACAGGGGGCAGGAAGGCTTTCTTT; CDR3aa: CASSPQTGGRKAFF; abundance: NA; v_gene: TRBV2; j_gene: TRBJ1-1; d_gene: TRBD1
CDR3nt: TGTGCCAGCAGTGGGAGGGGCGTCAACACCGGGGAGCTGTTTTTT; CDR3aa: CASSGRGVNTGELFF; abundance: NA; v_gene: TRBV2; j_gene: TRBJ2-2; d_gene: NA
CDR3nt: TGTGCCAGCAGTTTGCGGGCCTCGGGCACTGAAGCTTTCTTT; CDR3aa: CASSLRASGTEAFF; abundance: NA; v_gene: TRBV28; j_gene: TRBJ1-1; d_gene: NA
CDR3nt: TGTGCCAGCAGCGTAGCCCCAGGGGGTGAAGCTTTCTTT; CDR3aa: CASSVAPGGEAFF; abundance: NA; v_gene: TRBV9; j_gene: TRBJ1-1; d_gene: TRBD1
CDR3nt: TGTGCCAGCAGTCTCGGAGGGACAGGGGGCCGAGAGCAGTACTTC; CDR3aa: CASSLGGTGGREQYF; abundance: NA; v_gene: TRBV2; j_gene: TRBJ2-7; d_gene: TRBD1
CDR3nt: TGTGCCAGCAGCCCCCCCCGGCGACATCAAGGCAATGAGCAGTTCTTC; CDR3aa: CASSPPRRHQGNEQFF; abundance: NA; v_gene: TRBV28; j_gene: TRBJ2-1; d_gene: NA
CDR3nt: TGTGCCTGGGGTGGGGACAGGGGCGCGGATGGCTACATCTTC; CDR3aa: CAWGGDRGADGYIF; abundance: NA; v_gene: TRBV30; j_gene: TRBJ1-2; d_gene: TRBD1
CDR3nt: TGTGCCAGCAGCTCGACAGAATCCTACGAGCAGTACTTC; CDR3aa: CASSSTESYEQYF; abundance: NA; v_gene: TRBV11-3; j_gene: TRBJ2-7; d_gene: NA
CDR3nt: TGTGCCAGCAGCCCAACCCCCGCCCAGGGCGAAAAACTGTTTTTT; CDR3aa: CASSPTPAQGEKLFF; abundance: NA; v_gene: TRBV5-4; j_gene: TRBJ1-4; d_gene: NA
CDR3nt: TGTGCCAGCAGTTTCCAGGGGGCTAGGAACTACGAGCAGTACTTC; CDR3aa: CASSFQGARNYEQYF; abundance: NA; v_gene: TRBV27; j_gene: TRBJ2-7; d_gene: TRBD1
CDR3nt: TGTGCCGCCCAGAGGACATACTACACTGAAGCTTTCTTT; CDR3aa: CAAQRTYYTEAFF; abundance: NA; v_gene: TRBV28; j_gene: TRBJ1-1; d_gene: NA
CDR3nt: TGTGCCAGCAGTGGGGACATATACGAGCAGTACTTC; CDR3aa: CASSGDIYEQYF; abundance: NA; v_gene: TRBV2; j_gene: TRBJ2-7; d_gene: NA
CDR3nt: TGTGCCAGCAGTTTAGCGGTACCGGGGACAGATACGCAGTATTTT; CDR3aa: CASSLAVPGTDTQYF; abundance: NA; v_gene: TRBV28; j_gene: TRBJ2-3; d_gene: NA
CDR3nt: TGTGCTAGTGGTTATGGACAGGGGGAGACCCAGTACTTC; CDR3aa: CASGYGQGETQYF; abundance: NA; v_gene: TRBV12-5; j_gene: TRBJ2-5; d_gene: TRBD1
CDR3nt: TGTGCCAGCAGCTTAGCTAGCGGGACGACCGGGGAGCTGTTTTTT; CDR3aa: CASSLASGTTGELFF; abundance: NA; v_gene: TRBV7-9; j_gene: TRBJ2-2; d_gene: TRBD2
CDR3nt: TGTGCTAGTGGTTCCTCCGGAGATACGCAGTATTTT; CDR3aa: CASGSSGDTQYF; abundance: NA; v_gene: TRBV12-5; j_gene: TRBJ2-3; d_gene: NA
CDR3nt: TGTGCCAGCAGCCAAGTTGGACAGGGATTTGAAGCTTTCTTT; CDR3aa: CASSQVGQGFEAFF; abundance: NA; v_gene: TRBV4-2; j_gene: TRBJ1-1; d_gene: TRBD1
CDR3nt: TGTGCCAGCAGCCCCCAAAGGACAGGAGTGAACACTGAAGCTTTCTTT; CDR3aa: CASSPQRTGVNTEAFF; abundance: NA; v_gene: TRBV7-9; j_gene: TRBJ1-1; d_gene: TRBD1
CDR3nt: TGTGCCACGACCTCGATGGACAGGGGAGCTTTCACTGAAGCTTTCTTT; CDR3aa: CATTSMDRGAFTEAFF; abundance: many; v_gene: TRBV28; j_gene: TRBJ1-1; d_gene: TRBD1
CDR3nt: TGTGCCTGGAGTTTAGCGGGAGCCAAGAAGATGTTCTTC; CDR3aa: CAWSLAGAKKMFF; abundance: once; v_gene: TRBV30; j_gene: TRBJ2-1; d_gene: TRBD2
CDR3nt: TGTGCCAGCAGTTCTTCTAACTATGGCTACACCTTC; CDR3aa: CASSSSNYGYTF; abundance: few; v_gene: TRBV28; j_gene: TRBJ1-2; d_gene: NA
CDR3nt: TGTGCCACTCTTGCCTCGAGGACTAAAAACATTCAGTACTTC; CDR3aa: CATLASRTKNIQYF; abundance: NA; v_gene: TRBV7-3; j_gene: TRBJ2-4; d_gene: NA
CDR3nt: TGTGCCAGCAGCGCCGGGACAGGGGCAACTAATGAAAAACTGTTTTTT; CDR3aa: CASSAGTGATNEKLFF; abundance: NA; v_gene: TRBV9; j_gene: TRBJ1-4; d_gene: TRBD1
CDR3nt: TGTGCCAGCAGCCACCCTAACTACGAGCAGTACTTC; CDR3aa: CASSHPNYEQYF; abundance: NA; v_gene: TRBV5-4; j_gene: TRBJ2-7; d_gene: NA
CDR3nt: TGTGCCAGCAAAACAGACAGGGTCACCTACGAGCAGTACTTC; CDR3aa: CASKTDRVTYEQYF; abundance: few; v_gene: TRBV2; j_gene: TRBJ2-7; d_gene: TRBD1